This T cell receptor (beta chain) was sequenced for a study of response to subunit inactivated influenza vaccine (dated by TCRdb to the late 2010s). Notes on the research overall: To follow how T cells responded to a trivalent subunit inactivated influenza vaccine, the researchers relied on deep quantitative profiling of the T cell receptor repertoire.

Library preparation employed RT-PCR. Sequenced on an Illumina HiSeq 2500. The public reads were reanalyzed by TCRdb: fastp trimming at Q25, MiXCR alignment, in-frame beta chains only. Each CDR3 protein appears once, grouped with its most common genes and DNA. The sample has more than 500,000 distinct CDR3 sequences on record, approximately 10% of them singletons. The ten most abundant clones make up approximately 10% of the sample. CDR1 LNHNV and CDR2 YYDKDF were looked up in the germline V gene (reference sequence). The cysteine opens and the phenylalanine closes a CDR3 of 15 amino acids. Of all the DNA, just the CDR3 is kept, 45 bases in frame from base 1. Compared with germline, V lacks 3 bases and J lacks 0 bases; bases without a gene match: 4. On the study overall, not on this receptor specifically: The authors suggested that each seasonal influenza vaccination may recruit only a limited number of new T cells.

This clonotype was seen a handful of times. The specificity of this receptor is unknown. No qualities accompany the bases; no much larger clone lies one base away. The same sample was also studied in work on T cells expressing NK-cell markers. Per that second paper: 5'RACE template switching, by which a universal primer site and unique molecular identifiers were added, was used to make TCR beta cDNA libraries. In sorted CD3+CD56+NKG2C+, CD3+CD56+NKG2C- and CD3+CD56-NKG2C+ T-cell subsets from about eight donors, TCR beta-chain repertoires were profiled. Among the eight sequenced donors, only one was HCMV-seronegative, while the other seven were HCMV-seropositive. In several experiments an anti-gammadeltaTCR antibody was added to restrict sorting to alphabetaTCR-expressing T cells. In five to seven donors, the dominant CD3+CD56+NKG2C+ clonotypes were found to rank among the top 10 CD8+ clonotypes and to make up about 1.0-7.0% of CD8+ T cells. Those dominant clonotypes were again the most abundant among CD3+CD56-NKG2C+ cells in four donors, at roughly 28.3-65%. Whether the expanded NKG2C-expressing T cell clones were specific for HCMV antigens remained unclear. The study sequenced eight donors, all healthy volunteers chosen at random: three men and five women. To determine HCMV serostatus, a commercial ELISA kit was used to detect HCMV-specific IgG in serum. Ficoll density gradient centrifugation was used to isolate peripheral blood mononuclear cells from blood. Bulk peripheral blood T-cell repertoires were additionally sequenced from unsorted PBMC for over 5 donors. Priming for cDNA synthesis came from the TCR beta constant segment, and two successive PCR amplification steps followed. Illumina HiSeq 2000/2500, MiSeq or NextSeq was used to sequence libraries as 2 x 150 bp reads. Reads were demultiplexed and grouped by UMI with MIGEC, and clonotypes were assembled and quantified with MiTCR. Only TCR cDNA sequences supported by at least two reads were kept to exclude erroneous sequences. Downstream repertoire analysis used the tcR package, and clonotypes were matched across fractions by CDR3 nucleotide sequence plus V segment. VDJmatch was used to annotate antigen specificity against VDJdb, with one amino acid substitution in CDR3 permitted.

This TCR was recovered from a man aged 45-65 years who received an inactivated influenza vaccine. Donor details come from another sample of the same person, matched by shared clones. The chain couples TRBV15 to TRBJ1-2, and TRBD1 matches 7 of the central bases. This specimen consisted of PBMCs from blood, obtained on the day of vaccination. Here is the DNA: TGTGCCACCAGCAGGTTGGGGACAGCTAACTATGGCTACACCTTC. Translated, it reads CATSRLGTANYGYTF. The CDR3, completed at both ends by the reference TRBV15 and TRBJ1-2 genes, gives the full variable domain DAMVIQNPRYQVTQFGKPVTLSCSQTLNHNVMYWYQQKSSQAPKLLFHYYDKDFNNEADTPDNFQSRRPNTSFCFLDIRSPGLGDTAMYLCATSRLGTANYGYTFGSGTRLTVV.